This T cell receptor (beta chain) was sequenced for a study of blood T cell repertoires in COVID-19. As for the study in general: The study drew acute and convalescent COVID-19 samples from the United States, Italy and Spain. The analysed material was cDNA or gDNA that came from T cells, B-cell-depleted T cells, or PBMCs.

The germline gives CDR1 SNHLY, CDR2 FYNNEI. V gave up 6 bases and J gave up 3 bases, with 15 bases separating them. This CDR3 is 14 amino acids long. Under the authors' procedure: From reference gene primer amplification, estimates of nucleated cell counts were derived. Clones were read by immunoSEQ multiplex PCR, and TCRdb kept only the in-frame ones, dropping some. V and J calls and clone size are copied from that table; D and trimming were computed from the DNA. The sample includes 150,000 to 200,000 clones, 88% seen only once; the top ten take around 24%. This sequence originates from a man aged 60 to 69 with acute or convalescent COVID-19. The gene calls are TRBV2 and TRBJ2-7; D might be TRBD1 (5 bases). The sequencing sample was made of peripheral blood. The CDR3 loop is CASRGSGRVYEQYF. The CDR3, as DNA: TGTGCCAGCAGGGGCTCCGGCAGGGTCTACGAGCAGTACTTC.